The rows below give T cell receptor beta chains drawn from one sample of a study of OX40 agonist ivuxolimab in advanced cancers. Data came from immunoSEQ multiplex PCR; TCRdb stores just in-frame clones and leaves some out. The table includes 8,000 to 11,000 clones, about three quarters detected once. The specimen comprised CD4+ or CD8+ T cells sorted from blood, sampled in a trial of the OX40 agonist ivuxolimab. The source is an adult with an advanced solid tumor such as melanoma, head and neck, liver or kidney cancer. CDR3s include the opening cysteine and the closing phenylalanine or tryptophan. The order of the fields is CDR3 protein, CDR3 DNA, D gene, J gene, clone size, V gene. D genes are given only for firm matches. Only part of the rows carry a size: once, few, many, or a class if the clone is expanded.

cdr3_aa: CAIRTSGKGETQYF
cdr3_nt: TGTGCCATCCGGACTAGCGGAAAGGGAGAGACCCAGTACTTC
d_call: TRBD2
j_call: TRBJ2-5
clone_size: .
v_call: TRBV19

cdr3_aa: CASSLPSGRARYSYEQYF
cdr3_nt: TGTGCCAGCAGCTTACCTAGCGGAAGAGCCCGATATTCCTACGAGCAGTACTTC
d_call: TRBD2
j_call: TRBJ2-7
clone_size: .
v_call: TRBV7-2

cdr3_aa: CASSHRVAGAGNEQFF
cdr3_nt: TGTGCCAGCAGCCATCGAGTGGCAGGGGCGGGCAATGAGCAGTTCTTC
d_call: .
j_call: TRBJ2-1
clone_size: .
v_call: TRBV11-3

cdr3_aa: CASTRDTDTGELFF
cdr3_nt: TGTGCCAGCACCCGGGACACTGACACCGGGGAGCTGTTTTTT
d_call: .
j_call: TRBJ2-2
clone_size: .
v_call: TRBV6-1

cdr3_aa: CASSLGANTGELFF
cdr3_nt: TGTGCCAGCAGTTTGGGTGCGAACACCGGGGAGCTGTTTTTT
d_call: .
j_call: TRBJ2-2
clone_size: few
v_call: TRBV27

cdr3_aa: CATRGQGNEQYF
cdr3_nt: TGTGCCACCCGGGGACAGGGGAACGAGCAGTACTTC
d_call: TRBD1
j_call: TRBJ2-7
clone_size: .
v_call: TRBV15

cdr3_aa: CASKQDVNTEAFF
cdr3_nt: TGTGCCAGCAAACAGGACGTGAACACTGAAGCTTTCTTT
d_call: .
j_call: TRBJ1-1
clone_size: few
v_call: TRBV6-5

cdr3_aa: CASSQSQTGATNEKLFF
cdr3_nt: TGCGCCAGCAGTCAATCCCAGACAGGGGCAACTAATGAAAAACTGTTTTTT
d_call: TRBD1
j_call: TRBJ1-4
clone_size: once
v_call: TRBV23-1

cdr3_aa: CASSLDPGTEAFF
cdr3_nt: TGTGCCAGCAGCTTAGATCCTGGCACTGAAGCTTTCTTT
d_call: .
j_call: TRBJ1-1
clone_size: .
v_call: TRBV11-3

cdr3_aa: CASSYPYGRTYNEQFF
cdr3_nt: TGTGCCAGCAGCTACCCCTACGGGAGGACCTACAATGAGCAGTTCTTC
d_call: TRBD2
j_call: TRBJ2-1
clone_size: .
v_call: TRBV7-9

cdr3_aa: CASSPQGVQETQYF
cdr3_nt: TGTGCCAGCAGCCCGCAGGGGGTCCAAGAGACCCAGTACTTC
d_call: TRBD1
j_call: TRBJ2-5
clone_size: .
v_call: TRBV11-2

cdr3_aa: CASSYSNQYEQYF
cdr3_nt: TGCGCCAGCAGCTACTCTAACCAATACGAGCAGTACTTC
d_call: .
j_call: TRBJ2-7
clone_size: .
v_call: TRBV5-1

cdr3_aa: CASSLSGSYEQYF
cdr3_nt: TGTGCTAGCAGCTTATCCGGGAGCTACGAGCAGTACTTC
d_call: .
j_call: TRBJ2-7
clone_size: .
v_call: TRBV7-7

cdr3_aa: CASSLTGELFF
cdr3_nt: TGTGCCAGCAGTTTAACCGGGGAGCTGTTTTTT
d_call: .
j_call: TRBJ2-2
clone_size: once
v_call: TRBV27

cdr3_aa: CASSEGTGTGHEKLFF
cdr3_nt: TGTGCCAGCAGTGAAGGGACAGGGACAGGACATGAAAAACTGTTTTTT
d_call: TRBD1
j_call: TRBJ1-4
clone_size: .
v_call: TRBV6-1

cdr3_aa: CASSQVATGNYGYTF
cdr3_nt: TGCGCCAGCAGCCAAGTAGCGACAGGGAACTATGGCTACACCTTC
d_call: TRBD1
j_call: TRBJ1-2
clone_size: .
v_call: TRBV4-1

cdr3_aa: CASTAGGGEAFF
cdr3_nt: TGTGCCAGCACCGCAGGGGGCGGTGAAGCTTTCTTT
d_call: TRBD1
j_call: TRBJ1-1
clone_size: .
v_call: TRBV27

cdr3_aa: CASSLFKGANYGYTF
cdr3_nt: TGTGCCAGCAGCTTATTTAAGGGGGCGAACTATGGCTACACCTTC
d_call: TRBD1
j_call: TRBJ1-2
clone_size: .
v_call: TRBV11-2

cdr3_aa: CASSEIDRPREQYF
cdr3_nt: TGTGCCAGCAGTGAAATAGACAGGCCCCGTGAGCAGTACTTC
d_call: .
j_call: TRBJ2-7
clone_size: .
v_call: TRBV6-1

cdr3_aa: CASTPPRGPLHF
cdr3_nt: TGTGCCAGCACCCCTCCCCGGGGACCCCTCCACTTT
d_call: .
j_call: TRBJ1-6
clone_size: .
v_call: TRBV28

cdr3_aa: CASSFGRGQREQYF
cdr3_nt: TGTGCCAGCAGCTTTGGGCGGGGACAACGGGAGCAGTACTTC
d_call: .
j_call: TRBJ2-7
clone_size: medium-sized
v_call: TRBV7-9

cdr3_aa: CAWSAETGTNTDTQYF
cdr3_nt: TGTGCCTGGAGTGCCGAGACGGGGACAAACACAGATACGCAGTATTTT
d_call: .
j_call: TRBJ2-3
clone_size: .
v_call: TRBV30

cdr3_aa: CASSLSLSYEQYF
cdr3_nt: TGTGCCAGCAGTTTATCTTTGTCGTACGAGCAGTACTTC
d_call: .
j_call: TRBJ2-7
clone_size: .
v_call: TRBV28

cdr3_aa: CSVEGQRDGNEQFF
cdr3_nt: TGCAGCGTTGAGGGGCAGCGGGATGGCAATGAGCAGTTCTTC
d_call: TRBD2
j_call: TRBJ2-1
clone_size: .
v_call: TRBV29-1

cdr3_aa: CASSPRGGEPKGNEQYF
cdr3_nt: TGTGCCAGCAGCCCCAGGGGGGGGGAACCCAAGGGCAACGAGCAGTACTTC
d_call: .
j_call: TRBJ2-7
clone_size: .
v_call: TRBV7-9

cdr3_aa: CASSGTSGLQETQYF
cdr3_nt: TGTGCCAGTAGCGGGACTAGCGGTCTCCAAGAGACCCAGTACTTC
d_call: TRBD2
j_call: TRBJ2-5
clone_size: large
v_call: TRBV19

cdr3_aa: CSVDGGDRGQGYGYTF
cdr3_nt: TGCAGCGTTGATGGGGGGGATAGGGGACAGGGCTATGGCTACACCTTC
d_call: TRBD1
j_call: TRBJ1-2
clone_size: .
v_call: TRBV29-1

cdr3_aa: CASSYGTGSAKNIQYF
cdr3_nt: TGTGCCAGCAGTTACGGGACAGGATCAGCCAAAAACATTCAGTACTTC
d_call: TRBD1
j_call: TRBJ2-4
clone_size: .
v_call: TRBV6-5

cdr3_aa: CASMRGQGRNEQFF
cdr3_nt: TGTGCCAGCATGAGGGGACAGGGAAGGAATGAGCAGTTCTTC
d_call: TRBD1
j_call: TRBJ2-1
clone_size: .
v_call: TRBV27

cdr3_aa: CASSDSGGAGANVLTF
cdr3_nt: TGTGCCAGCAGTGACTCAGGGGGCGCTGGGGCCAACGTCCTGACTTTC
d_call: TRBD1
j_call: TRBJ2-6
clone_size: .
v_call: TRBV6-4

cdr3_aa: CASRTTGRPGSNQPQHF
cdr3_nt: TGTGCCAGCAGGACCACAGGGCGTCCGGGTAGCAATCAGCCCCAGCATTTT
d_call: .
j_call: TRBJ1-5
clone_size: .
v_call: TRBV28

cdr3_aa: CASSSAGGTGELFF
cdr3_nt: TGTGCCAGCAGTTCAGCGGGAGGTACCGGGGAGCTGTTTTTT
d_call: TRBD2
j_call: TRBJ2-2
clone_size: once
v_call: TRBV6-1

cdr3_aa: CASRGRDTLNTEAFF
cdr3_nt: TGTGCCAGCAGGGGGAGGGACACCTTGAACACTGAAGCTTTCTTT
d_call: .
j_call: TRBJ1-1
clone_size: .
v_call: TRBV6-1

cdr3_aa: CAAAQGSIYNEQFF
cdr3_nt: TGTGCCGCAGCCCAGGGGTCTATCTACAATGAGCAGTTCTTC
d_call: .
j_call: TRBJ2-1
clone_size: .
v_call: TRBV30

cdr3_aa: CASSSEGWETQYF
cdr3_nt: TGTGCCAGCAGTTCTGAAGGGTGGGAGACCCAGTACTTC
d_call: .
j_call: TRBJ2-5
clone_size: .
v_call: TRBV6-5

cdr3_aa: CASSLVDRGREEKLFF
cdr3_nt: TGTGCCAGCAGCTTAGTTGACAGGGGGCGCGAAGAAAAACTGTTTTTT
d_call: TRBD1
j_call: TRBJ1-4
clone_size: once
v_call: TRBV7-2

cdr3_aa: CASSLFRGKNTGELFF
cdr3_nt: TGTGCCAGCAGCTTATTCCGAGGGAAGAACACCGGGGAGCTGTTTTTT
d_call: .
j_call: TRBJ2-2
clone_size: .
v_call: TRBV11-3

cdr3_aa: CASSLDTYGYTF
cdr3_nt: TGTGCCAGCAGTTTGGACACATATGGCTACACCTTC
d_call: .
j_call: TRBJ1-2
clone_size: .
v_call: TRBV6-1

cdr3_aa: CASSPSPESYNEQFF
cdr3_nt: TGTGCCAGCAGCCCCAGTCCAGAATCCTACAATGAGCAGTTCTTC
d_call: .
j_call: TRBJ2-1
clone_size: .
v_call: TRBV6-5

cdr3_aa: CASSSRLADTDTQYF
cdr3_nt: TGTGCCAGCAGCTCCCGACTAGCGGACACAGATACGCAGTATTTT
d_call: TRBD2
j_call: TRBJ2-3
clone_size: .
v_call: TRBV11-2

cdr3_aa: CASSPGASNTEAFF
cdr3_nt: TGTGCCAGCAGCCCCGGGGCCTCGAACACTGAAGCTTTCTTT
d_call: .
j_call: TRBJ1-1
clone_size: .
v_call: TRBV27

cdr3_aa: CASSERRPHPGSYNEQFF
cdr3_nt: TGTGCCAGCAGTGAAAGGAGACCCCACCCTGGGTCCTACAATGAGCAGTTCTTC
d_call: .
j_call: TRBJ2-1
clone_size: once
v_call: TRBV2

cdr3_aa: CASSGDRYEQYF
cdr3_nt: TGTGCCAGCAGCGGGGACAGGTACGAGCAGTACTTC
d_call: TRBD1
j_call: TRBJ2-7
clone_size: .
v_call: TRBV11-2

cdr3_aa: CASSPLTQGQETQYF
cdr3_nt: TGTGCCAGCTCACCACTAACACAGGGACAAGAGACCCAGTACTTC
d_call: .
j_call: TRBJ2-5
clone_size: .
v_call: TRBV18

cdr3_aa: CASSEYSNQPQHF
cdr3_nt: TGTGCCAGCAGTGAATATAGCAATCAGCCCCAGCATTTT
d_call: .
j_call: TRBJ1-5
clone_size: .
v_call: TRBV6-1

cdr3_aa: CASSPGGHNEQFF
cdr3_nt: TGTGCCAGCAGCCCCGGCGGGCACAATGAGCAGTTCTTC
d_call: .
j_call: TRBJ2-1
clone_size: .
v_call: TRBV7-9

cdr3_aa: CASSERGTGSRQYF
cdr3_nt: TGTGCCAGCAGTGAACGGGGGACAGGGTCTAGGCAGTACTTC
d_call: TRBD1
j_call: TRBJ2-7
clone_size: .
v_call: TRBV6-1

cdr3_aa: CASSPYDTGQHEQYF
cdr3_nt: TGTGCCAGCTCACCTTACGACACGGGGCAACACGAGCAGTACTTC
d_call: .
j_call: TRBJ2-7
clone_size: .
v_call: TRBV18

cdr3_aa: CASSSTGQRTDTQYF
cdr3_nt: TGTGCCAGCAGCTCAACGGGACAGCGCACAGATACGCAGTATTTT
d_call: TRBD1
j_call: TRBJ2-3
clone_size: .
v_call: TRBV7-3

cdr3_aa: CASSTWTASTDTQYF
cdr3_nt: TGTGCCAGCAGCACGTGGACGGCAAGCACAGATACGCAGTATTTT
d_call: .
j_call: TRBJ2-3
clone_size: few
v_call: TRBV9

cdr3_aa: CASRKSSGNTIYF
cdr3_nt: TGTGCCAGCAGAAAAAGCTCTGGAAACACCATATATTTT
d_call: .
j_call: TRBJ1-3
clone_size: .
v_call: TRBV28

cdr3_aa: CASSTRTGASYEQYF
cdr3_nt: TGTGCCAGCAGTACTCGGACAGGGGCCTCATACGAGCAGTACTTC
d_call: TRBD1
j_call: TRBJ2-7
clone_size: .
v_call: TRBV28

cdr3_aa: CASSLTPTDTQYF
cdr3_nt: TGTGCCAGCAGTTTAACTCCCACAGATACGCAGTATTTT
d_call: .
j_call: TRBJ2-3
clone_size: .
v_call: TRBV13

cdr3_aa: CAISESQGIGTEAFF
cdr3_nt: TGTGCCATCAGTGAGTCCCAGGGGATAGGGACTGAAGCTTTCTTT
d_call: .
j_call: TRBJ1-1
clone_size: .
v_call: TRBV10-3

cdr3_aa: CASSQVIDEQYF
cdr3_nt: TGTGCCAGCAGCCAAGTTATCGATGAGCAGTACTTC
d_call: .
j_call: TRBJ2-7
clone_size: .
v_call: TRBV4-2

cdr3_aa: CASRPPGGINEQFF
cdr3_nt: TGTGCCAGCCGTCCCCCGGGGGGGATCAATGAGCAGTTCTTC
d_call: TRBD2
j_call: TRBJ2-1
clone_size: medium-sized
v_call: TRBV28

cdr3_aa: CASSMGIPYEQYF
cdr3_nt: TGTGCCAGTAGTATGGGAATCCCCTACGAGCAGTACTTC
d_call: .
j_call: TRBJ2-7
clone_size: once
v_call: TRBV19